One and the same sample provided the 14 T cell receptor beta chains below, sequenced in a study of shared clonotypes between healthy human individuals. The data were produced by immunoSEQ multiplex PCR, yet TCRdb's version contains in-frame clones alone and is incomplete. The table lists some 740,000 clones, 85% to 95% of them singletons. CD45RO-negative, CCR7-selected cells formed the naive CD8 fraction, which excluded terminally differentiated effector memory CD45RA+ cells. Sequenced material: naive CD8+ T cells sorted from blood. The receptors were gathered from a man aged 30-40 years in good health.

This sequence joins TRBV7-9 and TRBJ2-3; 9 bases fit TRBD1. The CDR3 has 15 amino acids. J gave up 8 bases and V 3 bases, and 9 bases lay outside the gene matches. The germline gives CDR1 SEHNR, CDR2 FQNEAQ (reference sequence). The CDR3 loop is CASSFPGTGKGTQYF. The CDR3 bases are TGTGCCAGCAGCTTCCCAGGGACAGGGAAGGGTACGCAGTATTTT.

The chain recombines TRBV27 with TRBJ2-7; TRBD2 agrees at 9 bases. Trimming took 5 bases from V and 5 from J; bases not matched to a gene: 13. Germline V lookup: CDR1 MNHEY, CDR2 SMNVEV (reference sequence). The CDR3 is 16 residues long. DNA for the CDR3: TGTGCCAGCAGTCCCCCCTTTAGCGGGAGTACCCACGAGCAGTACTTC. Protein: CASSPPFSGSTHEQYF.

The V and J genes are TRBV4-1 and TRBJ1-1; D possibly corresponds to TRBD1 (6 bases). This CDR3 spans 16 amino acids. CDR1 and CDR2 (germline): MGHRA, YSYEKL. V was trimmed by 1 base and J by 4 bases, leaving 16 bases between them. CDR3 amino acids: CASSQVEQGKGTEAFF. CDR3 bases: TGCGCCAGCAGCCAAGTCGAACAGGGTAAGGGCACTGAAGCTTTCTTT.

The J gene is TRBJ2-3, the V gene TRBV7-9; 9 nucleotides align to TRBD2. Germline lookup yields CDR1 SEHNR and CDR2 FQNEAQ (reference sequence). The CDR3 consists of 17 residues. With V trimmed by 1 base and J by 6 bases, 11 bases remained unmatched. CDR3 bases: TGTGCCAGCAGCTTAGGCGACGGCGGGAGGGCCGGTGATACGCAGTATTTT. It translates to CASSLGDGGRAGDTQYF.

J is TRBJ2-5 and V is TRBV4-2; D gene uncertain. There are 14 residues in the CDR3. Per the germline V gene, CDR1 is LGHNA and CDR2 is YNFKEQ. V lost 0 bases and J lost 2, with 7 bases in between. CDR3 amino acids: CASSQDRQQETQYF. The CDR3 DNA follows: TGTGCCAGCAGCCAAGATAGGCAGCAAGAGACCCAGTACTTC.

This chain links TRBV5-6 with TRBJ2-1, with 8 nucleotides matching TRBD1. Looked up from germline, CDR1 is SGHDT and CDR2 is YYEEEE. The CDR3 extends over 17 amino acids. The V gene end was trimmed by 2 bases and the J gene end by 5 bases; junction bases not matched to a gene: 12. DNA for the CDR3: TGTGCCAGCAGCTTTAGACCTACACGGGACAGGCACAATGAGCAGTTCTTC. The encoded protein is CASSFRPTRDRHNEQFF.

The V and J genes are TRBV5-1 and TRBJ1-1, with no clear D. From germline, CDR1 is SGHRS and CDR2 YFSETQ. V was trimmed by 1 base and J by 4 bases, leaving 17 bases between them. The CDR3 loop spans 16 amino acids. Written as DNA, the CDR3 is TGCGCCAGCAGCTTGTTTCGCCAGTCGCGGGTCACTGAAGCTTTCTTT. Translating it yields CASSLFRQSRVTEAFF.

This clone was seen just once. The J gene is TRBJ2-7, the V gene TRBV15; D is perhaps TRBD1 (6 bases). CDR3 length: 14 amino acids. Per the germline V gene, CDR1 is LNHNV and CDR2 is YYDKDF (reference sequence). V was clipped by 5 bases and J by 6 bases, with 17 bases between them. The CDR3: CATSENRDTREQYF. The CDR3 region has the DNA TGTGCCACCAGCGAAAACAGGGACACGCGCGAGCAGTACTTC.

The chain carries TRBV30 and TRBJ1-2; no firm D call. The V end was cut by 5 bases, the J end by 2 bases, with 6 bases between. This CDR3 is 11 amino acids long. CDR1 and CDR2 from the germline V gene are GTSNPN and SVGIG (reference sequence). The CDR3 coding sequence is TGTGCCTGGCTTGAAAACTATGGCTACACCTTC. This encodes CAWLENYGYTF. The full variable domain, with the rest looked up from reference TRBV30 and TRBJ1-2, is SQTIHQWPATLVQPVGSPLSLECTVEGTSNPNLYWYRQAAGRGLQLLFYSVGIGQISSEVPQNLSASRPQDRQFILSSKKLLLSDSGFYLCAWLENYGYTFGSGTRLTVV.

The chain links TRBV19 to TRBJ2-7; possible D gene TRBD2, 6 bases. The CDR3 covers 12 residues. The V gene's germline CDR1 is LNHDA and CDR2 SQIVND (reference sequence). The V and J ends lost 3 bases and 3 bases respectively, with 6 bases between them. The CDR3 reads CASSMEGYEQYF. The CDR3 DNA reads as TGTGCCAGTAGTATGGAGGGCTACGAGCAGTACTTC.

The chain has TRBV19 and TRBJ1-5; TRBD1 might be the D (5 bases). The CDR3 totals 12 residues. V was clipped by 6 bases and J by 9 bases, with 12 bases between them. The germline V gene has CDR1 LNHDA and CDR2 SQIVND (reference sequence). The CDR3 sequence is CASSIPGGPQHF. The CDR3 bases are TGTGCCAGTAGCATTCCCGGGGGGCCCCAGCATTTT.

The chain employs TRBV30 and TRBJ2-1, with TRBD2 as a possible D gene (6 bases). This CDR3 is built from 15 residues. Germline CDR1 GTSNPN, CDR2 SVGIG (reference sequence). V lost 3 bases and J lost 4, with 16 bases in between. The DNA for the CDR3 is TGTGCCTGGAGCGCCGGGGCGCGGGGATACAATGAGCAGTTCTTC. This gives the protein CAWSAGARGYNEQFF.

This chain connects TRBV7-8 to TRBJ2-5; D is possibly TRBD1 (6 bases). The germline CDR1 and CDR2 sequences are SGHVS and FQNEAQ. Trimming took off 5 bases at V and 2 bases at J, with 12 bases between the two ends. The CDR3 spans 14 residues. The CDR3 nucleotides read TGTGCCAGCAGCCCTGTAGACAGGCAAGAGACCCAGTACTTC. Protein product: CASSPVDRQETQYF.

With respect to this clone: Other DNA sequences in this sample translate to the same CDR3. This sequence joins TRBV9 and TRBJ2-2; D is unresolved. Trimming removed 0 bases at V and 6 bases at J, with 6 bases between. The germline V gene encodes CDR1 SGDLS and CDR2 YYNGEE. The CDR3 has 13 residues. The CDR3 spells CASSVEGAGELFF. CDR3 bases: TGTGCCAGCAGCGTAGAAGGCGCCGGGGAGCTGTTTTTT.